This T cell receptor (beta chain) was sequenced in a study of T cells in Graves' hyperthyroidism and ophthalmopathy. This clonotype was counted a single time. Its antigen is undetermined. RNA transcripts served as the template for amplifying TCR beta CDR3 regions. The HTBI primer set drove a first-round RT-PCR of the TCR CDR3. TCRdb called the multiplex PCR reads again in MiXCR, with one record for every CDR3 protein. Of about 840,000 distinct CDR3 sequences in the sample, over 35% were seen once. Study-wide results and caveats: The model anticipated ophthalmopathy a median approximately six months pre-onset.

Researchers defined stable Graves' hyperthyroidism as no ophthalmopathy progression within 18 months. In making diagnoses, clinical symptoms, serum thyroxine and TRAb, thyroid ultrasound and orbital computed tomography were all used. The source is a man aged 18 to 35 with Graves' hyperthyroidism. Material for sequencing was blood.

The chain's CDR3 is CATSGAGGGIEAFF. CDR3 coding DNA: TGTGCCACCAGTGGGGCAGGGGGCGGAATTGAAGCTTTCTTT. V is TRBV15 and J is TRBJ1-1, with 8 positions matching TRBD1. Germline CDR1 and CDR2: LNHNV and YYDKDF (reference sequence). CDR3 length: 14 residues. V lost 6 bases, J lost 7 bases, and 10 bases stayed unmatched. Combining the CDR3 with reference TRBV15 and TRBJ1-1 gives the whole variable domain DAMVIQNPRYQVTQFGKPVTLSCSQTLNHNVMYWYQQKSSQAPKLLFHYYDKDFNNEADTPDNFQSRRPNTSFCFLDIRSPGLGDTAMYLCATSGAGGGIEAFFGQGTRLTVV.